The present T cell receptor beta chain was sequenced within a study of blood T cell repertoires in COVID-19. The table came from immunoSEQ multiplex PCR; TCRdb's copy has only in-frame clones and leaves some out. The sample consists of over 60,000 clones, around four fifths of them appearing once. The sequence derives from a human donor in a cohort sampled during active COVID-19. The specimen was peripheral blood.

The CDR3 DNA sequence: TGTGCCAGCAGTAGCTCAGAAAACAGGCACGAGCAGTACTTC. It is translated as CASSSSENRHEQYF. The V and J genes are TRBV28 and TRBJ2-7, with a weak D call TRBD1 (5 bases). Deletions cut 5 bases from V and 5 bases from J, with 16 bases between. Per the germline V gene, CDR1 is MDHEN and CDR2 is SYDVKM. The CDR3 runs 14 residues.